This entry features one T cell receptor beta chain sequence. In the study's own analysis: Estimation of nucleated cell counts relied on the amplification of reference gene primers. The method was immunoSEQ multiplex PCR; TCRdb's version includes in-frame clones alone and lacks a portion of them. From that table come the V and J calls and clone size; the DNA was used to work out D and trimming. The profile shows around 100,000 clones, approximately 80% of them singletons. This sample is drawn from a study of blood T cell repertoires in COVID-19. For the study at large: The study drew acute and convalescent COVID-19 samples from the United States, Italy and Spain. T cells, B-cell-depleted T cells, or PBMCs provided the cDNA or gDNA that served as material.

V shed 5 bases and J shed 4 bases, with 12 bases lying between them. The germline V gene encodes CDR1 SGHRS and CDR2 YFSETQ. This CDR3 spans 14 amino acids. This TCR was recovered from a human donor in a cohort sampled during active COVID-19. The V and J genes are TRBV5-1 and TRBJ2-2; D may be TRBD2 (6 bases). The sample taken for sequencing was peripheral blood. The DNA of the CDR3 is TGCGCCAGCAGGATGGACGGGAGCACCGGGGAGCTGTTTTTT. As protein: CASRMDGSTGELFF.